Listed below are T cell receptor beta chains from one sample, sequenced in a study of cytomegalovirus exposure and HLA in healthy donors. Clones were read by immunoSEQ multiplex PCR, and TCRdb kept only the in-frame ones, dropping some. The data show about 99,000 clones, 70% to 80% seen once. Sequencing used PBMCs. Receptor source: a man between 40 and 49 years old in good health and CMV-seronegative. Both conserved end residues are part of each CDR3. The order of the fields is V gene, D gene, clone size, J gene, CDR3 protein, CDR3 DNA. The D gene is left open where the match is weak. Only part of the rows carry a size: once, few, many, or a class if the clone is expanded.

>TRBV9|TRBD2|-|TRBJ2-3
CASSEGGRDSTDTQYF
TGTGCCAGCAGCGAAGGCGGGAGAGATAGCACAGATACGCAGTATTTT
>TRBV21-1|-|-|TRBJ1-6
CASTLITGDRVLNSPLHF
TGTGCCAGCACGCTCATAACAGGGGACAGAGTCCTTAATTCACCCCTCCACTTT
>TRBV9|TRBD2|-|TRBJ2-1
CASSVDLQRGSYNEQFF
TGTGCCAGCAGCGTAGACCTCCAGCGGGGGTCCTACAATGAGCAGTTCTTC
>TRBV20-1|-|-|TRBJ2-1
CSVGSNNEQFF
TGCAGTGTGGGCAGTAACAATGAGCAGTTCTTC
>TRBV6-1|TRBD1|-|TRBJ2-2
CASRMDRKNTGELFF
TGTGCCAGCAGGATGGACAGGAAGAACACCGGGGAGCTGTTTTTT
>TRBV5-1|-|-|TRBJ2-5
CASSLGQGRMETQYF
TGCGCCAGCAGCTTGGGGCAGGGAAGGATGGAGACCCAGTACTTC
>TRBV27|TRBD2|few|TRBJ2-1
CASSLGGGANEQFF
TGTGCCAGCAGTTTGGGCGGGGGGGCCAATGAGCAGTTCTTC
>TRBV4-1|TRBD2|-|TRBJ2-5
CASSQEGTSRQETQYF
TGCGCCAGCAGCCAAGAAGGGACTAGCAGACAAGAGACCCAGTACTTC
>TRBV7-9|TRBD1|-|TRBJ1-2
CASSLEHRGSGYTF
TGTGCCAGCAGCCTTGAACACAGGGGGTCGGGCTACACCTTC
>TRBV11-2|TRBD1|-|TRBJ2-5
CASSLGQGLETQYF
TGTGCCAGCAGCTTGGGACAGGGTCTGGAGACCCAGTACTTC
>TRBV30|-|-|TRBJ1-1
CAWSSTGYTEAFF
TGTGCCTGGAGTTCAACAGGGTACACTGAAGCTTTCTTT
>TRBV2|-|few|TRBJ1-1
CASSSLGQNTEAFF
TGTGCCAGCAGTAGTCTGGGACAGAACACTGAAGCTTTCTTT
>TRBV7-9|-|-|TRBJ2-5
CASSFSGETQYF
TGTGCCAGCAGCTTCTCGGGAGAGACCCAGTACTTC
>TRBV19|-|-|TRBJ1-1
CASSEASGTEAFF
TGTGCCAGTAGTGAGGCCAGTGGCACTGAAGCTTTCTTT
>TRBV29-1|-|-|TRBJ2-3
CSVEFSDTQYF
TGCAGCGTTGAGTTTTCGGATACGCAGTATTTT
>TRBV19|-|few|TRBJ1-5
CASSWQLTQHF
TGTGCCAGTAGTTGGCAATTGACCCAGCATTTT
>TRBV5-8|-|-|TRBJ1-5
CASIKREGLGNQPQHF
TGTGCCAGCATCAAGAGGGAGGGCTTGGGCAATCAGCCCCAGCATTTT
>TRBV19|TRBD1|-|TRBJ2-1
CARDRGKSSDEQFF
TGTGCCAGGGACAGGGGTAAGTCATCGGATGAGCAGTTCTTC
>TRBV7-9|-|-|TRBJ2-3
CASSLAVAASNTQYF
TGTGCCAGCAGCTTAGCGGTAGCGGCGTCCAATACGCAGTATTTT
>TRBV11-2|TRBD1|-|TRBJ1-4
CASSPNTGGYEKLFF
TGTGCCAGCAGCCCAAATACAGGGGGCTATGAAAAACTGTTTTTT
>TRBV28|-|-|TRBJ2-7
CASYERAGSYEQYF
TGTGCCAGCTACGAGCGGGCCGGATCCTACGAGCAGTACTTC
>TRBV6-5|TRBD1|-|TRBJ1-6
CASSSGGVRSPLHF
TGTGCCAGCAGTTCAGGGGGCGTAAGATCACCCCTCCACTTT
>TRBV11-2|-|-|TRBJ2-3
CASSLGSGRGTDTQYF
TGTGCCAGCAGCTTGGGAAGTGGTCGGGGGACAGATACGCAGTATTTT
>TRBV2|TRBD2|-|TRBJ2-5
CASSEGSRGAGETQYF
TGTGCCAGCAGTGAAGGTTCGCGGGGGGCTGGAGAGACCCAGTACTTC
>TRBV5-1|TRBD1|few|TRBJ1-2
CASSITGTGLNGYTF
TGCGCCAGCAGCATCACCGGGACAGGGTTGAATGGCTACACCTTC
>TRBV19|TRBD1|-|TRBJ2-2
CASSITPGGTGELFF
TGTGCCAGTAGTATTACCCCAGGGGGCACCGGGGAGCTGTTTTTT
>TRBV29-1|-|-|TRBJ1-1
CSVETAGGAFF
TGCAGCGTTGAGACAGCGGGGGGTGCTTTCTTT
>TRBV10-2|TRBD2|-|TRBJ2-7
CASRAGTSGTYEQYF
TGCGCCAGCCGGGCGGGGACTAGCGGGACCTACGAGCAGTACTTC